This TCR beta chain was retrieved from a study of blood T cell repertoires in COVID-19. Study information: The study drew acute and convalescent COVID-19 samples from the United States, Italy and Spain.

Profiling relied on immunoSEQ multiplex PCR, and the TCRdb table lists in-frame clones only, not all of them. The data contain hundreds of thousands of clones, approximately 86% of them seen just once; the ten biggest clones take up approximately 1.6%. Material for sequencing was PBMCs or T cells enriched from blood (not recorded which). The sequence derives from a woman in her forties or fifties who had recovered from COVID-19.

The CDR3 is CASSSGQGTISNQPQHF. In DNA, the CDR3 is TGTGCCAGCAGTTCCGGACAGGGGACGATTAGCAATCAGCCCCAGCATTTT. The chain uses TRBV6-2 or TRBV6-3 and TRBJ1-5, with 9 positions matching TRBD1. Germline loops: CDR1 MNHEY, CDR2 SVGEGT. The CDR3 is 17 residues long. The J segment lost 0 bases and the V segment lost 4 bases, leaving 7 bases of the junction unmatched.